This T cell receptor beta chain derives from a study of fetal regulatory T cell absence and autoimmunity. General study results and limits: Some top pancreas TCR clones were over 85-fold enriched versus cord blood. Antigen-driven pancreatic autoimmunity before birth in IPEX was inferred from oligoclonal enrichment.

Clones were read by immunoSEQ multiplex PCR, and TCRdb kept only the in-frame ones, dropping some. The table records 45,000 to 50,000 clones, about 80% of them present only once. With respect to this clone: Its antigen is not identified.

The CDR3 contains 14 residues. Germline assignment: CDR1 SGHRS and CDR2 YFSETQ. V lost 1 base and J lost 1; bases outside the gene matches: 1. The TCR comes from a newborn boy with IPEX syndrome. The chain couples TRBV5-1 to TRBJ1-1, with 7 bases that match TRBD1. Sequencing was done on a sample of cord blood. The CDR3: CASSLRQGNTEAFF. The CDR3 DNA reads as TGCGCCAGCAGCTTGAGACAGGGGAACACTGAAGCTTTCTTT.